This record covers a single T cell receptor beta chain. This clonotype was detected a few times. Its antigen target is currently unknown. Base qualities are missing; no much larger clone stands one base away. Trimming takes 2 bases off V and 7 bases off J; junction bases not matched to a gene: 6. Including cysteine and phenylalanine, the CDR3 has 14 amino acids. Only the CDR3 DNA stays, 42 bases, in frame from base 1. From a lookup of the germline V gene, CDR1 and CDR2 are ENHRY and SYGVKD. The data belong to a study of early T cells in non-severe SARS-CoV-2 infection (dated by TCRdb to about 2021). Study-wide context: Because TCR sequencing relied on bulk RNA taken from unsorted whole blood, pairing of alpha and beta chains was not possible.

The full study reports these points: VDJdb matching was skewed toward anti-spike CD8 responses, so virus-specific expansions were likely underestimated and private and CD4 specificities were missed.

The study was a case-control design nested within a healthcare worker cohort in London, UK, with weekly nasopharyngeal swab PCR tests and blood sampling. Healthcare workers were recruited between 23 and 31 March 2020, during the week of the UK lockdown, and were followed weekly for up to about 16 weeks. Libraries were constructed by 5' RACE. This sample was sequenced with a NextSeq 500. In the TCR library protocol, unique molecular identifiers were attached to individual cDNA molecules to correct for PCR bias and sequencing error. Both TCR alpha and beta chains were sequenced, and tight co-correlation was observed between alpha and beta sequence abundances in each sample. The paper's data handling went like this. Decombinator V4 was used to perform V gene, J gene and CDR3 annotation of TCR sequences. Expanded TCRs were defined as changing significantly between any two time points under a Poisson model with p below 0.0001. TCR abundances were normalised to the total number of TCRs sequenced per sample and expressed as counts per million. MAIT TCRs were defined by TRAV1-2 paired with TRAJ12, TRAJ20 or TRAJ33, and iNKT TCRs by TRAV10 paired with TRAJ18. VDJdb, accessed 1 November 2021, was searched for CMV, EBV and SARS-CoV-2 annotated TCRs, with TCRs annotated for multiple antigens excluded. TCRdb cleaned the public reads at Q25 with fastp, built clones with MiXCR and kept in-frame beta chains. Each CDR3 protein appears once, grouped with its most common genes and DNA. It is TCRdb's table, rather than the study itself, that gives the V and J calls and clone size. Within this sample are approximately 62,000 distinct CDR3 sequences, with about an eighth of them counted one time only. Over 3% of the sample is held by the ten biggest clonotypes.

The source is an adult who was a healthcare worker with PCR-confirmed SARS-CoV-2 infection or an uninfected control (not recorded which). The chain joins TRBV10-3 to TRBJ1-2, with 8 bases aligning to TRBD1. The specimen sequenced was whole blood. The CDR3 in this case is CAISELPTGVGYTF. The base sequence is TGTGCCATCAGTGAGCTACCGACAGGGGTTGGCTACACCTTC.